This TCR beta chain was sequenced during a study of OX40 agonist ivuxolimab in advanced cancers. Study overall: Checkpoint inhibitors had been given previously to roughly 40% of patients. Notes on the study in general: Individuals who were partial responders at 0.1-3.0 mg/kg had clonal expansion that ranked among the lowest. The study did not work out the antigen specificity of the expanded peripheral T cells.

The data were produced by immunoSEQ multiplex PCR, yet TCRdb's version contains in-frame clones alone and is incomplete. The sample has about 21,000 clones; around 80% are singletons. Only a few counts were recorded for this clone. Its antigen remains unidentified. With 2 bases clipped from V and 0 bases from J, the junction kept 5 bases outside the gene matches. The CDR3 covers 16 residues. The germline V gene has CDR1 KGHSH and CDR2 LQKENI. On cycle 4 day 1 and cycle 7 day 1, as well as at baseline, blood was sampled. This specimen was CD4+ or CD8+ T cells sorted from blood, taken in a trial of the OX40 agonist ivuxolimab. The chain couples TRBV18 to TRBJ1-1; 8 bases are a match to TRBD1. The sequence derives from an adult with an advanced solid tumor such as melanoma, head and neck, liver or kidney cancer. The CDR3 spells CASSPRDRTMNTEAFF. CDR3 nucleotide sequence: TGTGCCAGCTCACCAAGGGACAGGACCATGAACACTGAAGCTTTCTTT.